The text below deals with one T cell receptor (beta chain). V was shortened by 0 bases and J by 7 bases, with 9 bases between the two germline ends. Germline assignment: CDR1 LGHNA and CDR2 YSLEER. CDR3 length: 13 amino acids. These data are taken from a study of response to subunit inactivated influenza vaccine. One entry per CDR3 protein results from TCRdb running MiXCR on the RT-PCR reads. The table shows a few hundred thousand distinct CDR3 sequences, with 21% occurring only once. The sequences come from PBMCs from blood, collected approximately 20 months after vaccination. The clonotype was recovered from a man aged 50-75 years who received an inactivated influenza vaccine. This chain joins TRBV4-3 and TRBJ1-1; D is unclear. This CDR3 is CASSQDLGSEAFF. The CDR3 region has the DNA TGCGCCAGCAGCCAAGATTTGGGAAGTGAAGCTTTCTTT.